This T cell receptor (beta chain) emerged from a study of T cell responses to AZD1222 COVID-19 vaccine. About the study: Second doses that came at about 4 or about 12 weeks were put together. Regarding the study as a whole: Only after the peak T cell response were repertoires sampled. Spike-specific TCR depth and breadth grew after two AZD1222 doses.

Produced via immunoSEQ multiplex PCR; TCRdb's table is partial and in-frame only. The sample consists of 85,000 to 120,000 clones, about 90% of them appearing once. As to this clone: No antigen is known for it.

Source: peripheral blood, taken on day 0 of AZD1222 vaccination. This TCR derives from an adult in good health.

The CDR3 DNA sequence: TGTGCCAGCAGCTTGGAGGGCAGGGGCTACACCTTC. It translates to CASSLEGRGYTF. The chain is built from TRBV5-8 and TRBJ1-2; D call uncertain. CDR1 and CDR2 from the germline V gene are SGHTS and YDEGEE. The CDR3 extends over 12 amino acids. Trimming pared 0 bases from V and 8 bases from J, leaving 8 bases between.